Following are 29 T cell receptor beta chains from one sample sequenced in a study of T cells in Graves' hyperthyroidism and ophthalmopathy. From RNA transcripts, TCR beta CDR3 regions were amplified. First-round RT-PCR with HTBI primers amplified the TCR CDR3 region. TCRdb used MiXCR to reprocess the multiplex PCR reads, holding one entry per CDR3 protein. The repertoire holds over 500,000 distinct CDR3 sequences, around 15% seen once, with over 11% in the top ten. Sequencing input: blood. The source is a woman in her thirties or forties with Graves' hyperthyroidism.

This clonotype was observed many times. The CDR3 DNA follows: TGTGCCAGCTCACCAATGGGACAGGAAGCTTTCTTT. It encodes CASSPMGQEAFF. The chain recombines TRBV18 with TRBJ1-1; 7 bases match TRBD1. V trimming: 2 bases; J trimming: 8 bases; junction bases outside the gene matches: 2. Germline CDR1 reads KGHSH; CDR2 reads LQKENI. The CDR3 has 12 amino acids. Combining the CDR3 with reference TRBV18 and TRBJ1-1 gives the whole variable domain NAGVMQNPRHLVRRRGQEARLRCSPMKGHSHVYWYRQLPEEGLKFMVYLQKENIIDESGMPKERFSAEFPKEGPSILRIQQVVRGDSAAYFCASSPMGQEAFFGQGTRLTVV.

This clonotype has a count of ten or more. The chain has TRBV28 and TRBJ1-2; unclear D gene. The V gene lost 3 bases and the J gene lost 7 bases, with 9 bases spanning the gap. The germline gives CDR1 MDHEN, CDR2 SYDVKM. The length of the CDR3 is 12 residues. CDR3 nucleotides: TGTGCCAGCAGTTTCCAGGCGGGTGGCTACACCTTC. This sequence encodes CASSFQAGGYTF.

In this sample, this clonotype turned up many times. The chain uses TRBV20-1 and TRBJ2-4; no reliable D call. V lost 3 bases and J 7 bases, leaving 22 bases between the germline ends. This CDR3 is 16 amino acids long. Germline CDR1 is DFQATT and CDR2 is SNEGSKA (reference sequence). In DNA form, the CDR3 reads TGCAGTGCTAGCCAATCAAAGGGTAGGGCAGTCAACATTCAGTACTTC. Translated, it gives CSASQSKGRAVNIQYF.

Notes on this clonotype: A single base separates this from a much larger clone, so it may be a read error. The chain combines TRBV2 with TRBJ2-2; D may be TRBD2 (6 bases). The CDR3 consists of 16 residues. The germline gives CDR1 SNHLY, CDR2 FYNNEI. The CDR3, as DNA: TGTGCCAGCAGTGAACGATCGGGACTGAACACCGGGGAGCTGCTTTTT. Translating gives CASSERSGLNTGELLF.

The chain links TRBV6-2 or TRBV6-3 to TRBJ2-7, with a weak D call TRBD2 (5 bases). The germline V gene has CDR1 MNHEY and CDR2 SVGEGT. V was trimmed by 2 bases and J by 2 bases, leaving 13 bases between them. The CDR3 extends over 15 amino acids. The chain's CDR3 is CASSYEPEGPYEQYF. The CDR3 DNA follows: TGTGCCAGCAGTTACGAGCCCGAGGGTCCCTACGAGCAGTACTTC.

This clonotype was counted ten times or more. CDR3 loop: CASSFQRREFSGELFF. The CDR3 bases are TGTGCCAGCAGTTTTCAAAGGAGGGAGTTTAGCGGGGAGCTGTTTTTT. V gene TRBV28 combines with J gene TRBJ2-2; possible D gene TRBD2, 6 bases. V was cut by 3 bases and J by 7 bases, with 18 bases left in between. This CDR3 spans 16 amino acids. Germline V lookup: CDR1 MDHEN, CDR2 SYDVKM.

The gene calls are TRBV6-1 and TRBJ2-7; D possibly uses TRBD1 or TRBD2 (5 bases each). The germline V gene has CDR1 MNHNS and CDR2 SASEGT. With 5 bases removed from V and 0 bases from J, the gap between germline ends came to 11 bases. The CDR3 spans 14 residues. The CDR3 is CASSWGRTSYEQYF. Here the CDR3 DNA reads TGTGCCAGCAGTTGGGGACGGACCTCCTACGAGCAGTACTTC.

The table lists this clonotype with many counts. V gene TRBV12-3 or TRBV12-4 combines with J gene TRBJ1-6, with TRBD1 matching over 7 bases. The CDR3 is made up of 15 amino acids. The V segment lost 6 bases and the J segment 7 bases; nucleotides outside the gene matches: 9. The CDR3 loop is CASRRTQGENSPLHF. The CDR3 DNA follows: TGTGCCAGCAGACGAACGCAGGGGGAGAATTCACCCCTCCACTTT.

The sample holds many counts of this clonotype. The chain carries TRBV5-1 and TRBJ2-7; the match to TRBD2 covers 7 bases. Germline V CDR1 and CDR2: SGHRS, YFSETQ. Trimming cost V 1 base and J 3 bases; bases outside gene matches: 4. The CDR3 has 14 amino acids. The CDR3 sequence is CASSLSREYYEQYF. The DNA of the CDR3 is TGCGCCAGCAGCTTGTCGCGGGAGTACTACGAGCAGTACTTC.

This clonotype was counted many times. The rearrangement links TRBV18 to TRBJ1-2, with 10 bases identical to TRBD1. The CDR3 spans 14 residues. Germline CDR1 KGHSH, CDR2 LQKENI. V was pared by 5 bases and J by 6 bases, with 6 bases of the junction left unmatched. CDR3 protein: CASSSGTGANGYTF. DNA of the CDR3: TGTGCCAGCTCATCCGGGACAGGGGCCAATGGCTACACCTTC.

This clonotype has more than one count but fewer than ten. The V gene is TRBV18, the J gene TRBJ2-1; a possible D gene is TRBD1 (5 bases). This CDR3 is 16 amino acids long. V lost 0 bases to trimming and J lost 4 bases, with 13 bases between them. Germline values: CDR1 KGHSH, CDR2 LQKENI. The CDR3 sequence: CASSPPGHGVYNEQFF. The CDR3 nucleotides read TGTGCCAGCTCACCACCGGGGCATGGGGTATACAATGAGCAGTTCTTC.

This clonotype was detected only a few times. This sequence joins TRBV19 and TRBJ1-1; D is perhaps TRBD1 (6 bases). V was shortened by 3 bases and J by 7 bases, with 15 bases between the two germline ends. This CDR3 region has 14 residues. Germline V gives CDR1 LNHDA, CDR2 SQIVND (reference sequence). The chain's CDR3 is CASSILGGASEAFF. CDR3 in DNA: TGTGCCAGTAGTATCTTAGGGGGGGCTAGTGAAGCTTTCTTT.

This clonotype was detected many times. The chain links TRBV4-1 to TRBJ1-1; D ambiguous. This CDR3 is built from 15 residues. Looked up from germline, CDR1 is MGHRA and CDR2 is YSYEKL. V was trimmed by 0 bases and J by 1 base, leaving 9 bases between them. CDR3 nucleotide sequence: TGCGCCAGCAGCCAAGATTCAGGAGGGAACACTGAAGCTTTCTTT. Translation: CASSQDSGGNTEAFF.

This clonotype was counted many times. CDR3 in amino acids: CASSSPRQGAKTDTQYF. The CDR3 nucleotides are TGTGCCAGCAGCTCCCCCAGACAGGGGGCGAAGACAGATACGCAGTATTTT. This sequence joins TRBV28 and TRBJ2-3; TRBD1 agrees at 10 bases. With 6 bases clipped from V and 3 bases from J, the junction kept 12 bases outside the gene matches. The CDR3 sequence is 17 residues long. CDR1 and CDR2 from the germline V gene are MDHEN and SYDVKM.

This clonotype was observed at least ten times. The chain couples TRBV29-1 to TRBJ2-7; D is undetermined. Trimming took 4 bases from V and 2 from J, leaving 9 bases between them. The CDR3 covers 12 residues. Germline loops: CDR1 SQVTM, CDR2 ANQGSEA. The CDR3 coding sequence is TGCAGCGTTGCTAGTGGGACCTACGAGCAGTACTTC. The encoded protein is CSVASGTYEQYF.

This clonotype was seen a handful of times. The rearrangement uses TRBV29-1 and TRBJ2-2, with D possibly being TRBD1 (5 bases). CDR3 length: 13 residues. Germline loops: CDR1 SQVTM, CDR2 ANQGSEA. CDR3 sequence (DNA): TGCACCGTGGGGCGTTCGAACACCGGGGAGCTGTTTTTT. Protein: CTVGRSNTGELFF.

The chain employs TRBV19 and TRBJ1-1; D unclear. Deletions cut 3 bases from V and 2 bases from J, with 10 bases between. The length of the CDR3 is 14 residues. CDR1 LNHDA and CDR2 SQIVND come from the germline V gene (reference sequence). The CDR3 sequence is CASSMNSLNTEAFF. As DNA, the CDR3 is TGTGCCAGTAGTATGAACAGCTTAAACACTGAAGCTTTCTTT. The entire variable domain, with the rest obtained from reference TRBV19 and TRBJ1-1, is as follows: DGGITQSPKYLFRKEGQNVTLSCEQNLNHDAMYWYRQDPGQGLRLIYYSQIVNDFQKGDIAEGYSVSREKKESFPLTVTSAQKNPTAFYLCASSMNSLNTEAFFGQGTRLTVV.

This clonotype came up a few times. A much larger clone differs by one base, so this may be a read error. The chain is built from TRBV13 and TRBJ2-1; 12 nucleotides align to TRBD2. The CDR3 loop spans 16 amino acids. Germline lookup yields CDR1 PRHDT and CDR2 FYEKMQ (reference sequence). The CDR3: CASSSRLAGVYNERFF. CDR3 coding DNA: TGTGCCAGCAGCTCGAGACTAGCGGGAGTGTACAATGAGCGGTTCTTC.

A remark on this clonotype: A much larger clonotype is one base distant, so this may be a read error. The chain joins TRBV6-1 to TRBJ2-2; weak D call: TRBD1 (6 bases). Trimming took off 5 bases at V and 5 bases at J, with 21 bases between the two ends. The CDR3 length is 17 residues. Germline V gene data show CDR1 as MNHNS and CDR2 as SASEGT. As DNA, the CDR3 is TGTGCCAGCAGTCGAGACAGGAGAAGTAGAAAAACCGGGGAGCTGTTTTTT. It specifies CASSRDRRSRKTGELFF.

Many counts were recorded for this clonotype. V gene TRBV7-2 combines with J gene TRBJ2-1; 8 nucleotides line up with TRBD2. This CDR3 comprises 16 residues. The V segment lost 2 bases and the J segment 5 bases; nucleotides outside the gene matches: 8. Germline V gives CDR1 SGHTA, CDR2 FQGNSA. The DNA for the CDR3 is TGTGCCAGCAGCTTAAATGCGGGAGGACTCCACAATGAGCAGTTCTTC. Protein product: CASSLNAGGLHNEQFF.

This clonotype occurred many times. The chain joins TRBV5-1 to TRBJ1-4; D possibly corresponds to TRBD1 (6 bases). V gave up 0 bases and J gave up 0 bases, with 9 bases separating them. Germline-derived CDR1 and CDR2 are SGHRS and YFSETQ. There are 16 residues in the CDR3. CDR3 sequence reads: CASSLDRASTNEKLFF. CDR3 bases: TGCGCCAGCAGCTTGGACAGGGCCTCAACTAATGAAAAACTGTTTTTT. The full variable domain, with the rest looked up from reference TRBV5-1 and TRBJ1-4, is KAGVTQTPRYLIKTRGQQVTLSCSPISGHRSVSWYQQTPGQGLQFLFEYFSETQRNKGNFPGRFSGRQFSNSRSEMNVSTLELGDSALYLCASSLDRASTNEKLFFGSGTQLSVL.

This clonotype was seen many times. The CDR3 protein is CASTFGASGDTQYF. The CDR3, as DNA: TGCGCCAGCACCTTCGGGGCTAGCGGAGATACGCAGTATTTT. The chain links TRBV5-1 to TRBJ2-3; TRBD2 matches 7 bases. This CDR3 has 14 residues. With V trimmed by 6 bases and J by 5 bases, 9 bases remained unmatched. Germline V lookup: CDR1 SGHRS, CDR2 YFSETQ.

This clonotype was recorded many times. This chain uses TRBV5-1 with TRBJ1-2, with D uncertain. Germline assignment: CDR1 SGHRS and CDR2 YFSETQ. The CDR3 runs to 13 residues. V lost 3 bases, J lost 4 bases, and 10 bases lay in between. The CDR3 spells CASSSDGLYGYTF. CDR3 DNA: TGCGCCAGCAGCTCGGACGGACTCTATGGCTACACCTTC. Full variable domain (outside the CDR3, taken from reference TRBV5-1 and TRBJ1-2): KAGVTQTPRYLIKTRGQQVTLSCSPISGHRSVSWYQQTPGQGLQFLFEYFSETQRNKGNFPGRFSGRQFSNSRSEMNVSTLELGDSALYLCASSSDGLYGYTFGSGTRLTVV.

J is TRBJ2-1 and V is TRBV12-5, with no clear D. Germline V lookup: CDR1 LGHNT, CDR2 FRNRAP. The CDR3 runs to 12 residues. Trimming cost V 7 bases and J 0 bases, with 4 bases left between them. CDR3 sequence (DNA): TGTGCTAGTGTTGCCTCCTACAATGAGCAGTTCTTC. This codes for CASVASYNEQFF.

This clonotype appeared many times. V and J are TRBV3-1 and TRBJ2-5; D is unclear. V gave up 0 bases and J gave up 5 bases, with 19 bases separating them. This CDR3 is 17 amino acids long. From germline, CDR1 is LGHDT and CDR2 YNNKEL (reference sequence). Written as DNA, the CDR3 is TGTGCCAGCAGCCAAGAACCAACAAGCCGGCCGTGGGAGACCCAGTACTTC. Protein product: CASSQEPTSRPWETQYF.

This clonotype was seen ten or more times. The chain uses TRBV11-1 and TRBJ2-3, with a weak D call TRBD2 (6 bases). This CDR3 region has 18 residues. The ends were cut back, 8 bases at V and 2 bases at J, with 26 bases in the middle. Germline V gene data show CDR1 as SGHAT and CDR2 as FQDESV (reference sequence). The CDR3 reads CASQQAEGLTGNTDTQYF. The CDR3 coding sequence is TGTGCCAGCCAACAGGCGGAGGGGCTAACGGGGAACACAGATACGCAGTATTTT. The whole variable domain, remainder taken from reference TRBV11-1 and TRBJ2-3, is EAEVAQSPRYKITEKSQAVAFWCDPISGHATLYWYRQILGQGPELLVQFQDESVVDDSQLPKDRFSAERLKGVDSTLKIQPAELGDSAMYLCASQQAEGLTGNTDTQYFGPGTRLTVL.

This clonotype has ten or more counts. The V call is TRBV27, the J call TRBJ2-7; D gene ambiguous. Germline V gene lookup returns CDR1 MNHEY and CDR2 SMNVEV (reference sequence). The CDR3 covers 15 residues. Between the trimmed V and J ends, which lost 2 bases and 2 bases, there was a span of 13 bases. The CDR3 nucleotides read TGTGCCAGCAGTTTAGGAACAGCGAGACCCTACGAGCAGTACTTC. Encoded protein: CASSLGTARPYEQYF.

This clonotype showed up just a few times. This chain joins TRBV29-1 and TRBJ1-1, with D unclear. With 3 bases removed from V and 1 base from J, the gap between germline ends came to 6 bases. The germline gives CDR1 SQVTM, CDR2 ANQGSEA. The CDR3 runs to 12 residues. Here the CDR3 reads CSVETGNTEAFF. As DNA, the CDR3 is TGCAGCGTTGAGACGGGGAACACTGAAGCTTTCTTT.

This clonotype was observed at least ten times. A junction end diverges from the germline sequence, so it may reflect a read error. The chain joins TRBV4-1 to TRBJ2-1; D not resolved. The germline CDR1 and CDR2 sequences are MGHRA and YSYEKL. The CDR3 length is 12 residues. CDR3 amino acids: CASSQGYNEQFF. Written as DNA, the CDR3 is TGTGCCAGCAGCCAAGGGTACAATGAGCAGTTCTTC.